The source of this T cell receptor (beta chain) is a study of regulatory T cells in long-lasting Graves disease. General observations from the study: Repertoires from persistent disease leaned toward TRBV28, TRBJ1-2 and TRBJ2-5.

Construction of TCR beta libraries relied on iRepertoire HTBI primers and on Arm-PCR targeting CDR3 regions. TCRdb ran MiXCR on the multiplex PCR reads and lists one entry per CDR3 protein. The data contain 300,000 to 500,000 distinct CDR3 sequences, roughly 20% of them singletons. CDR1 and CDR2 (germline): SGHRS, YFSETQ. This CDR3 contains 12 residues. This clonotype was counted only a few times. Its specificity is not known. The germline gene is not matched at one end of the junction; a read error may be the cause. The time point is: persistent/refractory GD, antithyroid drugs over 5 years with positive TRAb. PBMCs were the source of the RNA used for TCR sequencing.

V gene TRBV5-1 combines with J gene TRBJ1-6; D gene ambiguous. This sequence was found in a female donor with Graves disease. The sequences come from peripheral blood mononuclear cells (PBMCs), collected when the disease was refractory, from a patient treated with antithyroid drugs. The CDR3, as DNA: TGTGCCAGCAGCTCCTACACGGGACCCCTCCACTTT. As protein: CASSSYTGPLHF.